The 7 T cell receptor beta chains below come from one sample, sequenced in a study of blood T cell repertoires in COVID-19. Using immunoSEQ multiplex PCR, the repertoire was profiled, and TCRdb retains in-frame clones only, with some absent. The sample shows about 170,000 clones, approximately 91% of them seen only once. Sequencing was carried out using peripheral blood. These receptors were taken from a man younger than 35 with COVID-19, enrolled during active disease.

This chain joins TRBV28 and TRBJ2-7; D unresolved. Germline-derived CDR1 and CDR2 are MDHEN and SYDVKM. The V end lost 5 bases, the J end lost 4 bases, and 9 bases lay between the germline ends. The CDR3 totals 12 residues. The CDR3 nucleotides read TGTGCCAGCAGTACCACAAATTACGAGCAGTACTTC. This encodes CASSTTNYEQYF.

The gene calls are TRBV7-2 and TRBJ2-7; D gene uncertain. The CDR3 extends over 12 amino acids. Germline V gives CDR1 SGHTA, CDR2 FQGNSA. The V gene lost 1 base and the J gene lost 7 bases, with 8 bases spanning the gap. The CDR3 sequence is CASSLDGWEQYF. The CDR3 DNA sequence: TGTGCCAGCAGCTTAGACGGGTGGGAGCAGTACTTC.

The chain links TRBV7-8 to TRBJ1-5; D is unclear. Trimming pared 1 base from V and 9 bases from J, leaving 13 bases between. The CDR3 is 14 residues long. CDR1 SGHVS and CDR2 FQNEAQ come from the germline V gene. CDR3 protein: CASSLVVDLGPQHF. Written as DNA, the CDR3 is TGTGCCAGCAGCTTAGTGGTGGACTTAGGGCCCCAGCATTTT. Full variable domain (missing parts from reference TRBV7-8 and TRBJ1-5): GAGVSQSPRYKVAKRGQDVALRCDPISGHVSLFWYQQALGQGPEFLTYFQNEAQLDKSGLPSDRFFAERPEGSVSTLKIQRTQQEDSAVYLCASSLVVDLGPQHFGDGTRLSIL.

V and J are TRBV7-2 and TRBJ1-5; D possibly corresponds to TRBD1 (5 bases). Trimming stripped 2 bases from V and 2 bases from J, with 13 bases between. Germline CDR1 and CDR2: SGHTA and FQGNSA. The CDR3 spans 16 residues. CDR3 protein: CASSLFGGDGNQPQHF. CDR3 coding DNA: TGTGCCAGCAGCTTATTCGGGGGTGATGGCAATCAGCCCCAGCATTTT. Together with reference TRBV7-2 and TRBJ1-5, the CDR3 gives the full variable domain: GAGVSQSPSNKVTEKGKDVELRCDPISGHTALYWYRQSLGQGLEFLIYFQGNSAPDKSGLPSDRFSAERTGGSVSTLTIQRTQQEDSAVYLCASSLFGGDGNQPQHFGDGTRLSIL.

This clone was seen once. V and J are TRBV6-5 and TRBJ2-2; TRBD1 matches 8 bases. The CDR3 runs to 14 residues. The V and J ends lost 0 bases and 10 bases, in that order; junction bases with no gene match: 4. The germline CDR1 and CDR2 sequences are MNHEY and SVGAGI. The CDR3 nucleotides are TGTGCCAGCAGTTACTCCCAGGGGGCAACGGAGCTGTTTTTT. Protein product: CASSYSQGATELFF.

This chain connects TRBV19 to TRBJ1-4, with TRBD1 matching over 8 bases. Germline CDR1 reads LNHDA; CDR2 reads SQIVND (reference sequence). V lost 5 bases, J lost 8 bases, and 7 bases stayed unmatched. This CDR3 has 14 amino acids. The chain's CDR3 is CASSLPGQVEKLFF. The CDR3 nucleotides read TGTGCCAGTAGTTTACCGGGACAGGTAGAAAAACTGTTTTTT.

The chain links TRBV15 to TRBJ2-3; 7 bases match TRBD2. J was trimmed by 5 bases and V by 0 bases; bases with no gene match: 11. The CDR3 sequence is 17 residues long. Germline V lookup: CDR1 LNHNV, CDR2 YYDKDF (reference sequence). The DNA of the CDR3 is TGTGCCACCAGCAGAGATCCGGCGGGAGAAGTGAGAGATACGCAGTATTTT. Amino acid sequence: CATSRDPAGEVRDTQYF.